This is a list of T cell receptor beta chains from one sample in a study of T cell responses to AZD1222 COVID-19 vaccine. Libraries were prepared by immunoSEQ multiplex PCR; TCRdb keeps only in-frame clonotypes and omits some of them. The sample holds around 70,000 clones, 75% to 90% seen once. This specimen consisted of peripheral blood, obtained on day 0 of AZD1222 vaccination. These receptors all stem from an adult in good health. The CDR3 runs from the conserved cysteine through the conserved F or W. A D gene is named only where the DNA matches it firmly. The size entry is marked missing in some rows and otherwise reads once, few, many or a size class.

d_gene	v_gene	j_gene	abundance	CDR3aa	CDR3nt
.	TRBV5-6	TRBJ2-7	.	CASSLAGEPWSSYEQYF	TGTGCCAGCAGCTTGGCCGGAGAACCGTGGAGCTCCTACGAGCAGTACTTC
.	TRBV11-2	TRBJ1-4	.	CASSLGYRANEKLFF	TGTGCCAGCAGCTTAGGGTACAGGGCGAATGAAAAACTGTTTTTT
TRBD1	TRBV6-5	TRBJ1-2	.	CASRRWDSSNYGYTF	TGTGCCAGCAGAAGATGGGACAGCTCTAACTATGGCTACACCTTC
.	TRBV6-1	TRBJ1-5	few	CASSEAFDQPQHF	TGTGCCAGCAGTGAAGCGTTCGATCAGCCCCAGCATTTT
TRBD1	TRBV6-5	TRBJ2-1	.	CASKTGTGTTQFF	TGTGCCAGCAAGACCGGGACAGGCACGACGCAGTTCTTC
.	TRBV9	TRBJ2-7	.	CASSPQPAAFYEQYF	TGTGCCAGCAGCCCCCAGCCGGCGGCCTTCTACGAGCAGTACTTC
TRBD1	TRBV5-1	TRBJ2-7	.	CASSLVGTGSYEQYF	TGCGCCAGCAGTCTCGTAGGGACAGGGTCCTACGAGCAGTACTTC
.	TRBV6-5	TRBJ1-1	.	CASKVNTEAFF	TGTGCCAGCAAGGTGAACACTGAAGCTTTCTTT
.	TRBV9	TRBJ1-6	.	CASGSLGGEGSPLHF	TGTGCCAGCGGGAGCCTGGGAGGGGAAGGTTCACCCCTCCACTTT
.	TRBV7-7	TRBJ2-2	.	CASSPRGSPGPGELFF	TGTGCTAGCAGCCCAAGAGGGTCCCCCGGGCCCGGGGAGCTGTTTTTT
.	TRBV10-3	TRBJ2-7	.	CAIKTMLSYEQYF	TGTGCCATCAAAACGATGTTGTCCTACGAGCAGTACTTC
.	TRBV5-1	TRBJ1-2	few	CASSPEIGMDGYTF	TGCGCCAGCAGCCCGGAGATTGGTATGGATGGCTACACCTTC
TRBD1	TRBV6-1	TRBJ1-5	.	CASSEVPQGAVGNQPQHF	TGTGCCAGCAGTGAAGTACCACAGGGGGCCGTTGGCAATCAGCCCCAGCATTTT
.	TRBV27	TRBJ1-6	many	CASSAGLSPLHF	TGTGCCAGCAGTGCGGGTCTCTCACCCCTCCACTTT
.	TRBV12-3/TRBV12-4	TRBJ1-5	.	CASSFSDQPQHF	TGTGCCAGCAGTTTCTCAGATCAGCCCCAGCATTTT
.	TRBV2	TRBJ2-4	.	CASSEMGSKNIQYF	TGTGCCAGCAGTGAAATGGGATCCAAAAACATTCAGTACTTC
TRBD1	TRBV7-2	TRBJ1-3	.	CASSLGTGNSGNTIYF	TGTGCCAGCAGCTTAGGGACAGGCAACTCTGGAAACACCATATATTTT
TRBD1	TRBV2	TRBJ2-7	.	CAGGQSSYEQYF	TGTGCCGGGGGACAGAGCTCCTACGAGCAGTACTTC